The 25 T cell receptor beta chains in this list originate from one sample, sequenced in a study of regulatory T cells in long-lasting Graves disease. Library construction for TCR beta used iRepertoire HTBI primers and Arm-PCR of CDR3 regions. TCRdb recomputed calls from the multiplex PCR reads with MiXCR, one row per CDR3 protein. The repertoire holds roughly 560,000 distinct CDR3 sequences, 12% seen once, with about 8.9% in the top ten. The time point was: newly diagnosed GD, antithyroid drugs for less than 3 months. PBMCs provided the RNA from which the TCR library was made. The data also belong to a second study, concerning T cells in Graves' hyperthyroidism and ophthalmopathy.

The source was peripheral blood mononuclear cells (PBMCs), collected at new diagnosis, from a patient treated with antithyroid drugs. These receptors all stem from a woman aged 25 to 39 with Graves disease.

This clonotype showed up just a few times. The chain uses TRBV4-1 and TRBJ2-7, with a weak D call TRBD1 (6 bases). Germline assignment: CDR1 MGHRA and CDR2 YSYEKL. Trimming shortened V by 1 base and J by 4 bases, and 11 bases separated the two germline ends. This CDR3 comprises 14 residues. CDR3 sequence (DNA): TGCGCCAGCAGCCAAGTTGGGGGCGGGTACGAGCAGTACTTC. It encodes CASSQVGGGYEQYF.

The table lists this clonotype with many counts. The V call is TRBV5-5, the J call TRBJ1-1; D possibly corresponds to TRBD1 (5 bases). In germline, CDR1 is SGHKS, CDR2 YYEKEE (reference sequence). The CDR3 covers 17 residues. Trimming took 2 bases from V and 0 from J, leaving 17 bases between them. For the CDR3, the DNA is TGTGCCAGCAGCTTTTCAGGGTCGCCTTACTTGAACACTGAAGCTTTCTTT. Encoded protein: CASSFSGSPYLNTEAFF. Using reference TRBV5-5 and TRBJ1-1 for the parts outside the CDR3, the full variable domain is DAGVTQSPTHLIKTRGQQVTLRCSPISGHKSVSWYQQVLGQGPQFIFQYYEKEERGRGNFPDRFSARQFPNYSSELNVNALLLGDSALYLCASSFSGSPYLNTEAFFGQGTRLTVV.

The chain carries TRBV7-2 and TRBJ1-6; D gene ambiguous. Trimming removed 8 bases from V and 6 bases from J, with 17 bases in between. This CDR3 is built from 15 residues. From germline, CDR1 is SGHTA and CDR2 FQGNSA. Here the CDR3 reads CASSRRPDSNSPLHF. In nucleotides, the CDR3 is TGTGCCAGCTCGCGTAGGCCGGATTCTAATTCACCCCTCCACTTT.

This clonotype was seen at least ten times. This rearrangement joins TRBV5-8 to TRBJ1-3; D call uncertain. Germline lookup yields CDR1 SGHTS and CDR2 YDEGEE. The length of the CDR3 is 13 residues. With 1 base removed from V and 9 bases from J, the gap between germline ends came to 11 bases. CDR3 in amino acids: CASSLQSAGTIYF. The CDR3, as DNA: TGTGCCAGCAGCTTGCAATCGGCCGGCACCATATATTTT.

The V call is TRBV7-9, the J call TRBJ1-5; 7 bases fit TRBD1. This CDR3 contains 14 residues. Germline loops: CDR1 SEHNR, CDR2 FQNEAQ (reference sequence). V lost 1 base, J lost 6 bases, and 3 bases stayed unmatched. The DNA of the CDR3 is TGTGCCAGCAGCTTAGGGCAGGGGGTTCAGCCCCAGCATTTT. Its translation is CASSLGQGVQPQHF.

In the case of this clonotype: Only one base separates this from a far larger clonotype, so it likely reflects a read error. The V gene is TRBV12-3 or TRBV12-4, the J gene TRBJ2-5; 9 bases are shared with TRBD1. This CDR3 has 16 residues. The CDR3 bases are TGTGCCAGCAATCCGGCCGGGACAGGGTACCAAGAGACCCGGTACTTC. This encodes CASNPAGTGYQETRYF.

The rearrangement joins TRBV6-1 to TRBJ1-5; a weak D match, TRBD1 (5 bases). In germline, CDR1 is MNHNS, CDR2 SASEGT. Trimming shortened V by 8 bases and J by 2 bases, and 13 bases separated the two germline ends. The CDR3 runs to 14 residues. The CDR3 DNA reads TGTGCCAGCCGGACTCAAGGGGGCAATCAGCCCCAGCATTTT. It is translated as CASRTQGGNQPQHF.

This clonotype was recorded many times. CDR3 sequence: CASRAGSGRGSYNEQFF. The CDR3 DNA reads TGTGCCAGCAGGGCCGGTAGCGGGAGAGGGTCCTACAATGAGCAGTTCTTC. The chain couples TRBV6-2 or TRBV6-3 to TRBJ2-1, with 9 bases matching TRBD2. V lost 6 bases, J lost 1 base, and 10 bases stayed unmatched. The V gene's germline CDR1 is MNHEY and CDR2 SVGEGT. The CDR3 consists of 17 residues.

This clonotype has just a few counts. The V call is TRBV10-3, the J call TRBJ2-7; TRBD1 matches 7 bases. This CDR3 contains 14 residues. CDR1 is ENHRY and CDR2 is SYGVKD in the germline V gene. With 7 bases clipped from V and 5 bases from J, the junction kept 11 bases outside the gene matches. The CDR3 coding sequence is TGTGCCATCAACGACCCGACAGGGTCGGACGAGCAGTACTTC. Translating it yields CAINDPTGSDEQYF.

This clonotype was observed many times. V usage is TRBV12-3 or TRBV12-4 and J usage is TRBJ2-2; 7 nucleotides line up with TRBD2. CDR3 length: 17 residues. J was trimmed by 1 base and V by 7 bases; bases with no gene match: 12. The CDR3 nucleotides read TGTGCCAGCACTCTTCGGGGGACTACCAGGAACACCGGGGAGCTGTTTTTT. This codes for CASTLRGTTRNTGELFF.

The rearrangement links TRBV4-1 to TRBJ2-7; 10 positions match TRBD2. The V gene's germline CDR1 is MGHRA and CDR2 YSYEKL. The CDR3 extends over 16 amino acids. The junction had 11 bases not matched to a gene; V was cut back by 2 bases and J by 7 bases. As DNA, the CDR3 is TGCGCCAGCAGCCAAACCTCCGGGACTAGCGAGTGGGAGCAGTACTTC. This codes for CASSQTSGTSEWEQYF.

This clonotype has a count of ten or more. V and J are TRBV5-8 and TRBJ1-1, with no clear D. CDR3 length: 13 residues. Germline lookup yields CDR1 SGHTS and CDR2 YDEGEE. The germline V and J ends were trimmed by 0 bases and 5 bases, with 8 bases remaining between them. CDR3 sequence reads: CASSLVGWTEAFF. CDR3 bases: TGTGCCAGCAGCTTGGTAGGGTGGACTGAAGCTTTCTTT.

This clonotype was seen at least ten times. The CDR3 bases are TGTGCCATCAGAGATTTGGGACAGGGAGGACACGAGCAGTACTTC. Its protein is CAIRDLGQGGHEQYF. The gene calls are TRBV10-3 and TRBJ2-7; the match to TRBD1 covers 9 bases. The V gene's germline CDR1 is ENHRY and CDR2 SYGVKD. The CDR3 runs to 15 residues. V was clipped by 6 bases and J by 5 bases; unmatched bases: 11.

The chain joins TRBV3-1 to TRBJ1-5; D not certain. Germline V gene data show CDR1 as LGHDT and CDR2 as YNNKEL (reference sequence). V was clipped by 1 base and J by 9 bases, with 10 bases between them. The CDR3 is 13 amino acids. The CDR3 is CASSQGGLGPQHF. CDR3 nucleotide sequence: TGTGCCAGCAGCCAAGGGGGTTTGGGGCCCCAGCATTTT. Complete variable domain (other parts from reference TRBV3-1 and TRBJ1-5): DTAVSQTPKYLVTQMGNDKSIKCEQNLGHDTMYWYKQDSKKFLKIMFSYNNKELIINETVPNRFSPKSPDKAHLNLHINSLELGDSAVYFCASSQGGLGPQHFGDGTRLSIL.

The CDR3 DNA reads as TGTGCCAGCAGCTCGCAAGGGGGGGGTAATGAGCAGTTCTTC. Residues: CASSSQGGGNEQFF. The chain links TRBV11-2 to TRBJ2-1, with D maybe TRBD2 (7 bases). This CDR3 region has 14 residues. The germline V gene has CDR1 SGHAT and CDR2 FQNNGV. Trimming stripped 4 bases from V and 7 bases from J, with 14 bases between. Drawing the rest from reference TRBV11-2 and TRBJ2-1, the complete variable domain is EAGVAQSPRYKIIEKRQSVAFWCNPISGHATLYWYQQILGQGPKLLIQFQNNGVVDDSQLPKDRFSAERLKGVDSTLKIQPAKLEDSAVYLCASSSQGGGNEQFFGPGTRLTVL.

This clonotype was recorded many times. This chain links TRBV2 with TRBJ2-5, with 10 bases aligning to TRBD1. From germline, CDR1 is SNHLY and CDR2 FYNNEI. V trimming: 6 bases; J trimming: 6 bases; junction bases outside the gene matches: 7. The CDR3 has 14 residues. In DNA, the CDR3 is TGTGCCAGCAGGCCGACAGGGGGCGGACAGACCCAGTACTTC. It encodes CASRPTGGGQTQYF.

This clonotype was seen at least ten times. The V and J genes are TRBV20-1 and TRBJ1-3, with D hard to call. The germline V gene encodes CDR1 DFQATT and CDR2 SNEGSKA (reference sequence). V was cut by 0 bases and J by 7 bases, with 7 bases left in between. The CDR3 length is 12 residues. CDR3 coding DNA: TGCAGTGCTAGAGATCCCCCGAACACCATATATTTT. Translated, it gives CSARDPPNTIYF.

This clonotype was seen at least ten times. V and J are TRBV7-9 and TRBJ2-3; no definite D call. Germline V gene data show CDR1 as SEHNR and CDR2 as FQNEAQ (reference sequence). V lost 5 bases and J 2 bases, leaving 29 bases between the germline ends. This CDR3 spans 20 amino acids. The DNA of the CDR3 is TGTGCCAGCAGCCGCTCGCAAGTCGTTGCTCCCAACGTATTCACAGATACGCAGTATTTT. Its translation: CASSRSQVVAPNVFTDTQYF.

This clonotype was seen only a few times. The V and J genes are TRBV5-4 and TRBJ2-7; TRBD1 might be the D (6 bases). The ends were cut back, 4 bases at V and 4 bases at J, with 18 bases in the middle. The CDR3 contains 15 residues. Per the germline V gene, CDR1 is SGHNT and CDR2 is YYREEE (reference sequence). DNA for the CDR3: TGTGCCAGCAGCCCTCGAGGACAGACTGAATACGAGCAGTACTTC. It codes for CASSPRGQTEYEQYF.

V and J are TRBV19 and TRBJ1-3; possibly TRBD1 for D (6 bases). The V end was cut by 3 bases, the J end by 2 bases, with 8 bases between. This CDR3 spans 14 amino acids. The germline V gene has CDR1 LNHDA and CDR2 SQIVND (reference sequence). CDR3 in amino acids: CASSMYRAGNTIYF. The CDR3 DNA reads as TGTGCCAGTAGTATGTACAGGGCTGGAAACACCATATATTTT.

This clonotype appeared many times. CDR3 loop: CARSGQGAAGELFF. CDR3 DNA: TGTGCCAGATCGGGACAGGGGGCAGCCGGGGAGCTGTTTTTT. The chain combines TRBV2 with TRBJ2-2; 12 positions match TRBD1. Germline CDR1 and CDR2: SNHLY and FYNNEI. The V segment lost 9 bases and the J segment 6 bases; nucleotides outside the gene matches: 5. The CDR3 loop spans 14 amino acids. The complete variable domain, with remaining parts taken from reference TRBV2 and TRBJ2-2, reads EPEVTQTPSHQVTQMGQEVILRCVPISNHLYFYWYRQILGQKVEFLVSFYNNEISEKSEIFDDQFSVERPDGSNFTLKIRSTKLEDSAMYFCARSGQGAAGELFFGEGSRLTVL.

The chain is built from TRBV28 and TRBJ1-1; D not resolved. The CDR3 has 17 residues. V was cut by 2 bases and J by 1 base, with 17 bases left in between. CDR1 and CDR2 (germline): MDHEN, SYDVKM. The CDR3 coding sequence is TGTGCCAGCAGTTTAGTTTCGGCGGCCGGATCGAACACTGAAGCTTTCTTT. This codes for CASSLVSAAGSNTEAFF.

This clonotype was counted only a few times. The rearrangement uses TRBV7-9 and TRBJ2-1; the D is unclear. V lost 7 bases and J 4 bases, leaving 8 bases between the germline ends. The CDR3 extends over 12 amino acids. Germline assignment: CDR1 SEHNR and CDR2 FQNEAQ (reference sequence). The CDR3 loop reads CASKGRYNEQFF. CDR3 DNA: TGTGCCAGCAAGGGTCGATACAATGAGCAGTTCTTC.

CDR3 nucleotides: TGTGCCAGCAGCCGTGGTACGGGGGTAAATGAGCAGTTCTTC. Translation gives CASSRGTGVNEQFF. This sequence joins TRBV9 and TRBJ2-1; perhaps TRBD2 as D (6 bases). Trimming cost V 4 bases and J 7 bases, with 15 bases left between them. CDR1 SGDLS and CDR2 YYNGEE come from the germline V gene. This CDR3 region has 14 residues.

There are many counts of this clonotype. The chain links TRBV2 to TRBJ1-5, with D tentatively TRBD1 (5 bases). The germline gives CDR1 SNHLY, CDR2 FYNNEI. CDR3 length equals 14 residues. V lost 3 bases, J lost 5 bases, and 11 bases lay in between. CDR3 sequence reads: CASSDPWGYQPQHF. As DNA, the CDR3 is TGTGCCAGCAGTGACCCATGGGGGTATCAGCCCCAGCATTTT. The full variable domain, completed using reference TRBV2 and TRBJ1-5, is EPEVTQTPSHQVTQMGQEVILRCVPISNHLYFYWYRQILGQKVEFLVSFYNNEISEKSEIFDDQFSVERPDGSNFTLKIRSTKLEDSAMYFCASSDPWGYQPQHFGDGTRLSIL.